Reported below is one T cell receptor (beta chain). This record comes from a study of CD8 T cells in Susac syndrome. Random-hexamer reverse transcription was applied to 0.5 to 1 ug RNA. One entry per CDR3 protein, called by TCRdb with MiXCR from the immunoSEQ multiplex PCR reads. The sample includes about 160,000 distinct CDR3 sequences, roughly 94% of them seen just once. The sequenced target, TCR beta, came from blood CD8+ and CD4+ T cells. Per germline, CDR1 SQVTM and CDR2 ANQGSEA. The ends were cut back, 1 base at V and 6 bases at J, with 15 bases in the middle. The CDR3 is 14 residues long. The specimen sequenced was CD4+ T cells from PBMCs. This TCR was recovered from a human donor with multiple sclerosis. The genes are TRBV29-1 and TRBJ2-5, with a possible D match to TRBD2 (7 bases). The CDR3 bases are TGCAGCGTTGAAGTAGATAGGGGGGGACAGACCCAGTACTTC. This gives the protein CSVEVDRGGQTQYF. The full variable domain, completed using reference TRBV29-1 and TRBJ2-5, is SAVISQKPSRDICQRGTSLTIQCQVDSQVTMMFWYRQQPGQSLTLIATANQGSEATYESGFVIDKFPISRPNLTFSTLTVSNMSPEDSSIYLCSVEVDRGGQTQYFGPGTRLLVL.